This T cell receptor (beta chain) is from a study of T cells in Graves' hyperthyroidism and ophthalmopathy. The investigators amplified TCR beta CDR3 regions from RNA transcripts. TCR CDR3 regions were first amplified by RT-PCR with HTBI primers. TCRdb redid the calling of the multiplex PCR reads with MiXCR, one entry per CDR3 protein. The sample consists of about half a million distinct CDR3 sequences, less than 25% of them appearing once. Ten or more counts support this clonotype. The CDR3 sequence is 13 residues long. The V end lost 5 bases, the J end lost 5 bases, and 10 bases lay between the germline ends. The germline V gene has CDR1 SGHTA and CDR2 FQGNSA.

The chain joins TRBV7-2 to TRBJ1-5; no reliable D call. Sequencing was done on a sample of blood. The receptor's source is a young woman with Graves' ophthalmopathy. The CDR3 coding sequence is TGTGCCAGCAGCCCCCAAAAAGATCAGCCCCAGCATTTT. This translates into CASSPQKDQPQHF.